The next 16 T cell receptor beta chains were all read from a single sample in a study of blood T cell repertoires in COVID-19 (TCRdb year 2020). To prepare the library, the immunoSEQ multiplex PCR assay was applied. In its TCRdb copy, this immuneACCESS table keeps in-frame sequences only and misses some clones. Where compared with another copy, unresolved V genes explain less than half of these, and the others have no known cause. The sample records hundreds of thousands of clones, 85% to 90% of which are singletons. The top ten clones comprise approximately 10% of the sample. Material: peripheral blood. The receptors were sampled from a middle-aged man with COVID-19, enrolled during active disease.

This clone has just a few counts. This chain links TRBV27 with TRBJ1-1, with D perhaps TRBD1 (6 bases). The CDR3 extends over 15 amino acids. CDR1 is MNHEY, CDR2 SMNVEV, per germline (reference sequence). Trimming cost V 5 bases and J 10 bases, with 23 bases left between them. The CDR3 loop reads CASSRKGGAALGAFF. For the CDR3, the DNA is TGTGCCAGCAGTAGAAAGGGGGGGGCCGCGTTAGGAGCTTTCTTT.

The rearrangement links TRBV3-1 (or the pseudogene TRBV3-2) to TRBJ2-1, with a tentative D call TRBD2 (5 bases). CDR1 is LGHDT and CDR2 is YNNKEL in the germline V gene (reference sequence). CDR3 size: 14 residues. Trimming took off 2 bases at V and 1 base at J, with 6 bases between the two ends. CDR3 protein: CASSQRGSYNEQFF. The DNA of the CDR3 is TGTGCCAGCAGCCAAAGAGGGTCCTACAATGAGCAGTTCTTC.

The count of this clone is one. Here the CDR3 reads CASSPFGSYTGELFF. The CDR3 nucleotides read TGTGCCAGCAGCCCGTTTGGCTCCTACACCGGGGAGCTGTTTTTT. The chain couples TRBV7-2 to TRBJ2-2; D gene unclear. The CDR3 is 15 residues long. V was pared by 5 bases and J by 3 bases, with 13 bases between. CDR1 and CDR2 (germline): SGHTA, FQGNSA.

This clone was seen only once. A read error may account for a junction end that differs from germline. This chain uses TRBV5-4 with TRBJ2-4; D perhaps matches TRBD1 (5 bases). Germline loops: CDR1 SGHNT, CDR2 YYREEE (reference sequence). This CDR3 comprises 13 residues. This CDR3 reads CASSLDAGSILDF. The CDR3 DNA reads TGTGCCAGCAGCTTGGATGCAGGGTCGATTTTAGACTTC.

The rearrangement links TRBV18 to TRBJ1-4; TRBD1 aligns across 9 bases. V gave up 10 bases and J gave up 8 bases; unmatched junction bases: 8. Germline V CDR1 and CDR2: KGHSH, LQKENI. This CDR3 region has 13 residues. The CDR3 sequence: CATTGGVEEKLFF. The CDR3 DNA reads as TGTGCCACTACAGGGGGCGTAGAAGAAAAACTGTTTTTT.

The V gene is TRBV3-1 (or the pseudogene TRBV3-2), the J gene TRBJ1-4; 9 bases are a match to TRBD1. Germline V gives CDR1 LGHDT, CDR2 YNNKEL (reference sequence). The junction had 4 bases not matched to a gene; V was cut back by 5 bases and J by 3 bases. The CDR3 has 15 residues. CDR3: CASSSRQGANEKLFF. CDR3 DNA: TGTGCCAGCAGCTCCCGACAGGGGGCTAATGAAAAACTGTTTTTT.

The chain combines TRBV9 with TRBJ2-2, with 7 bases identical to TRBD2. With 2 bases clipped from V and 7 bases from J, the junction kept 11 bases outside the gene matches. This CDR3 has 16 amino acids. The germline gives CDR1 SGDLS, CDR2 YYNGEE. CDR3 region: CASSVTVGGPSGELFF. DNA of the CDR3: TGTGCCAGCAGCGTGACCGTGGGAGGGCCTAGCGGGGAGCTGTTTTTT.

Only one count was recorded for this clone. The chain carries TRBV18 and TRBJ1-1, with D possibly matching TRBD1 (5 bases). The germline V gene has CDR1 KGHSH and CDR2 LQKENI. The V and J ends lost 8 bases and 4 bases respectively, with 14 bases between them. The CDR3 runs 13 residues. CDR3 sequence (DNA): TGTGCCAGCGACGGGCAGGGAGGCACTGAAGCTTTCTTT. It translates to CASDGQGGTEAFF.

This rearrangement joins TRBV13 to TRBJ1-1; the match to TRBD1 covers 10 bases. CDR1 is PRHDT, CDR2 FYEKMQ, per germline (reference sequence). V shed 5 bases and J 1 base; nucleotides not matched to a gene: 16. This CDR3 has 19 residues. CDR3 DNA: TGTGCCAGCAGCCCTACCCCTCCGGACAGGGGGAGACCGAACACTGAAGCTTTCTTT. Its translation: CASSPTPPDRGRPNTEAFF.

This chain joins TRBV5-4 and TRBJ1-4; the D is unclear. The V and J ends lost 4 bases and 0 bases respectively, with 10 bases between them. The CDR3 spans 15 residues. Germline V gives CDR1 SGHNT, CDR2 YYREEE (reference sequence). The chain's CDR3 is CASSPGTPTNEKLFF. The CDR3 DNA sequence: TGTGCCAGCAGCCCCGGTACCCCAACTAATGAAAAACTGTTTTTT.

The CDR3: CASGKRDTEAFF. The CDR3 bases are TGTGCCAGCGGCAAGAGGGACACTGAAGCTTTCTTT. The chain joins TRBV10-3 to TRBJ1-1; no firm D call. Per the germline V gene, CDR1 is ENHRY and CDR2 is SYGVKD. Trimming left V 10 bases short and J 3 bases short, with 12 bases between. The CDR3 length is 12 residues.

This clone was seen only once. The chain employs TRBV29-1 and TRBJ1-5; tentatively, D is TRBD1 (5 bases). This CDR3 is built from 12 residues. V was shortened by 7 bases and J by 2 bases, with 9 bases between the two germline ends. Germline V gene data show CDR1 as SQVTM and CDR2 as ANQGSEA. DNA of the CDR3: TGCAGCGCGGCGACAGGCAATCAGCCCCAGCATTTT. Its translation is CSAATGNQPQHF.

V and J are TRBV27 and TRBJ1-1; 10 nucleotides line up with TRBD1. Trimming removed 2 bases from V and 5 bases from J; junction bases left unmatched: 2. Germline assignment: CDR1 MNHEY and CDR2 SMNVEV (reference sequence). CDR3 length equals 14 residues. The CDR3 reads CASSLLDRGTEAFF. In DNA, the CDR3 is TGTGCCAGCAGTTTACTGGACAGGGGGACTGAAGCTTTCTTT.

The chain is built from TRBV5-8 and TRBJ2-5; tentative D call: TRBD2 (5 bases). This CDR3 is built from 13 residues. Germline CDR1 SGHTS, CDR2 YDEGEE. With 0 bases removed from V and 2 bases from J, the gap between germline ends came to 5 bases. In DNA, the CDR3 is TGTGCCAGCAGCTTGGGGGAGCAAGAGACCCAGTACTTC. Translation: CASSLGEQETQYF.

V is TRBV5-1 and J is TRBJ2-7; the D gene is possibly TRBD2 (6 bases). The CDR3 has 16 amino acids. The germline CDR1 and CDR2 sequences are SGHRS and YFSETQ. The V and J ends lost 4 bases and 2 bases respectively, with 19 bases between them. CDR3 amino acids: CASSPAGGGLAYEQYF. The CDR3 region has the DNA TGCGCCAGCAGCCCGGCCGGGGGAGGCTTGGCCTACGAGCAGTACTTC.

V and J are TRBV5-1 and TRBJ2-5; possible D gene TRBD1, 6 bases. CDR1 SGHRS and CDR2 YFSETQ come from the germline V gene. With 1 base removed from V and 4 bases from J, the gap between germline ends came to 23 bases. The CDR3 is made up of 18 amino acids. In nucleotides, the CDR3 is TGCGCCAGCAGCTTGACCCTCCTAGGGGGTTTTAGGGGAGAGACCCAGTACTTC. As protein: CASSLTLLGGFRGETQYF.